Listed here are 23 T cell receptor beta chains from one sample, sequenced in a study of beta chain features in type 1 diabetes. Every isolated RNA sample was fully reverse transcribed, so sequencing captured expressed TCRB transcripts. The assay was immunoSEQ multiplex PCR, and TCRdb's table has in-frame clones only and misses some. The sample holds hundreds of thousands of clones, more than 12% seen once. These receptors lack a known antigen. Overall study results and limits: In all four CD4+ subsets, TCRB CDR3 length was significantly, moderately reduced in type 1 diabetes.

The sequenced sample consisted of naive CD4+ T cells from blood. These receptors came from a man in his late teens or twenties with type 1 diabetes.

The chain uses TRBV7-9 and TRBJ1-1, with a possible D match to TRBD1 (6 bases). V was shortened by 7 bases and J by 1 base, with 16 bases between the two germline ends. This CDR3 has 15 amino acids. Germline CDR1 is SEHNR and CDR2 is FQNEAQ (reference sequence). CDR3 DNA sequence: TGTGCCAGCACCTCAATTCCGGGACAGAACACTGAAGCTTTCTTT. This encodes CASTSIPGQNTEAFF.

This chain links TRBV5-4 with TRBJ2-7; 7 nucleotides agree with TRBD2. The germline CDR1 and CDR2 sequences are SGHNT and YYREEE (reference sequence). The CDR3 is 15 residues long. The V gene end was trimmed by 0 bases and the J gene end by 2 bases; junction bases not matched to a gene: 5. CDR3 residues: CASSLGSGQTYEQYF. For the CDR3, the DNA is TGTGCCAGCAGCTTGGGTAGCGGGCAAACCTACGAGCAGTACTTC.

In this sample, this clone turned up a few times. The CDR3: CASSSPGLSGADTQYF. DNA for the CDR3: TGTGCCAGCAGCTCTCCGGGACTTTCGGGGGCAGATACGCAGTATTTT. The chain employs TRBV4-2 and TRBJ2-3, with D possibly matching TRBD2 (6 bases). Trimming cost V 5 bases and J 4 bases, with 19 bases left between them. The CDR3 runs to 16 residues. CDR1 and CDR2 from the germline V gene are LGHNA and YNFKEQ.

This chain uses TRBV28 with TRBJ2-1; D not resolved. The CDR3 runs to 16 residues. V lost 3 bases, J lost 0 bases, and 12 bases lay in between. CDR1 is MDHEN and CDR2 is SYDVKM in the germline V gene. CDR3 sequence: CASSLSVLSSYNEQFF. For the CDR3, the DNA is TGTGCCAGCAGTTTGTCCGTGCTAAGCTCCTACAATGAGCAGTTCTTC.

This clone was seen only a few times. This sequence joins TRBV2 and TRBJ2-1, with D possibly matching TRBD1 (6 bases). This CDR3 contains 13 residues. Germline V gives CDR1 SNHLY, CDR2 FYNNEI. V was shortened by 4 bases and J by 7 bases, with 11 bases between the two germline ends. The CDR3 DNA reads TGTGCCAGCAGTGTGCAGGGGTCAAATGAGCAGTTCTTC. Translation gives CASSVQGSNEQFF.

This clone was detected a few times. The V gene is TRBV7-2, the J gene TRBJ2-1; possible D gene TRBD1, 7 bases. The V gene lost 2 bases and the J gene lost 3 bases, with 14 bases spanning the gap. This CDR3 comprises 16 residues. Germline CDR1 SGHTA, CDR2 FQGNSA. CDR3 region: CASSLWRDRIYNEQFF. CDR3 coding DNA: TGTGCCAGCAGCTTATGGAGGGACAGAATCTACAATGAGCAGTTCTTC.

Comment on this clone: The same CDR3 is also encoded by other DNA sequences in this sample. Here the CDR3 DNA reads TGTGCCAGCAGCGGGCAGAACACCGGGGAGCTGTTTTTT. Protein product: CASSGQNTGELFF. The chain uses TRBV6-1 and TRBJ2-2; no clear D gene. Germline CDR1 and CDR2: MNHNS and SASEGT. The CDR3 extends over 13 amino acids. Trimming shortened V by 6 bases and J by 1 base, and 6 bases separated the two germline ends.

This clone was observed a handful of times. This sequence joins TRBV9 and TRBJ2-2, with D unclear. The V gene lost 0 bases and the J gene lost 8 bases, with 11 bases spanning the gap. The CDR3 extends over 14 amino acids. Germline V gene sequence: CDR1 SGDLS, CDR2 YYNGEE. CDR3 bases: TGTGCCAGCAGCGTAGATAGTTACCCTGGGGAGCTGTTTTTT. It yields the protein CASSVDSYPGELFF.

This clone was seen only a few times. The CDR3 nucleotides read TGTGCCTGGACCCTCGGGGCAGTGAACACTGAAGCTTTCTTT. Encoded protein: CAWTLGAVNTEAFF. This chain uses TRBV30 with TRBJ1-1; maybe TRBD1 (5 bases). The CDR3 totals 14 residues. Trimming stripped 4 bases from V and 0 bases from J, with 12 bases between. Germline CDR1 and CDR2: GTSNPN and SVGIG (reference sequence). Complete variable domain (other parts from reference TRBV30 and TRBJ1-1): SQTIHQWPATLVQPVGSPLSLECTVEGTSNPNLYWYRQAAGRGLQLLFYSVGIGQISSEVPQNLSASRPQDRQFILSSKKLLLSDSGFYLCAWTLGAVNTEAFFGQGTRLTVV.

The rearrangement links TRBV6-5 to TRBJ1-1; no firm D call. The germline V gene encodes CDR1 MNHEY and CDR2 SVGAGI. Between the trimmed V and J ends, which lost 7 bases and 3 bases, there was a span of 12 bases. The CDR3 consists of 13 residues. In nucleotides, the CDR3 is TGTGCCAGCAAATCACAGCCTCACACTGAAGCTTTCTTT. The encoded protein is CASKSQPHTEAFF.

The genes are TRBV18 and TRBJ1-4, with D unclear. Germline CDR1 KGHSH, CDR2 LQKENI. Deletions cut 5 bases from V and 6 bases from J, with 16 bases between. The CDR3 contains 15 residues. The CDR3 nucleotides read TGTGCCAGCTCAGGAGGAGAGCCCTCTTATGAAAAACTGTTTTTT. Translating it yields CASSGGEPSYEKLFF.

This clone came up a few times. The chain has TRBV9 and TRBJ2-7, with 7 nucleotides matching TRBD2. The CDR3 covers 14 residues. CDR1 is SGDLS and CDR2 is YYNGEE in the germline V gene. Trimming at V came to 0 bases and at J to 5 bases, leaving 5 bases not matched to a gene. CDR3 sequence reads: CASSVVGGSDEQYF. As DNA, the CDR3 is TGTGCCAGCAGCGTAGTTGGCGGGAGTGACGAGCAGTACTTC.

V gene TRBV5-4 combines with J gene TRBJ2-3; D unresolved. V was shortened by 0 bases and J by 0 bases, with 8 bases between the two germline ends. CDR3 length equals 15 residues. Germline assignment: CDR1 SGHNT and CDR2 YYREEE (reference sequence). The DNA for the CDR3 is TGTGCCAGCAGCTTGGCACCTACTAGCACAGATACGCAGTATTTT. It yields the protein CASSLAPTSTDTQYF.

This clone was picked up a small number of times. Within the sample, other DNA sequences also encode this same CDR3. The V call is TRBV30, the J call TRBJ2-3, with D perhaps being TRBD1 or TRBD2 (5 bases each). The CDR3 covers 12 residues. V lost 2 bases, J lost 6 bases, and 9 bases lay in between. Germline CDR1 is GTSNPN and CDR2 is SVGIG (reference sequence). The chain's CDR3 is CAWSPGTDTQYF. The CDR3, as DNA: TGTGCCTGGAGTCCAGGGACGGATACGCAGTATTTT.

The chain links TRBV19 to TRBJ2-1, with a tentative D call TRBD2 (6 bases). The CDR3 totals 14 residues. Germline assignment: CDR1 LNHDA and CDR2 SQIVND (reference sequence). The V end was cut by 8 bases, the J end by 2 bases, with 13 bases between. The CDR3: CASWTGRTYNEQFF. The CDR3 DNA follows: TGTGCCAGTTGGACGGGGAGGACCTACAATGAGCAGTTCTTC.

This clone was seen more than once but under ten times. The gene calls are TRBV29-1 and TRBJ1-1; D unresolved. With 3 bases removed from V and 1 base from J, the gap between germline ends came to 9 bases. Germline V CDR1 and CDR2: SQVTM, ANQGSEA. The CDR3 extends over 13 amino acids. The CDR3 region has the DNA TGCAGCGTTGACAGAACCGGGAACACTGAAGCTTTCTTT. The encoded protein is CSVDRTGNTEAFF. Looking up the rest from reference TRBV29-1 and TRBJ1-1 gives the full variable domain: SAVISQKPSRDICQRGTSLTIQCQVDSQVTMMFWYRQQPGQSLTLIATANQGSEATYESGFVIDKFPISRPNLTFSTLTVSNMSPEDSSIYLCSVDRTGNTEAFFGQGTRLTVV.

V gene TRBV7-3 combines with J gene TRBJ1-3; D remains ambiguous. The CDR3 sequence is 13 residues long. Germline V gene data show CDR1 as SGHTA and CDR2 as FQGTGA. The V end lost 2 bases, the J end lost 4 bases, and 6 bases lay between the germline ends. This chain's CDR3 is CASSLSVGNTIYF. As DNA, the CDR3 is TGTGCCAGCAGCTTATCTGTAGGAAACACCATATATTTT.

The gene calls are TRBV7-2 and TRBJ1-3; D call uncertain. Germline V lookup: CDR1 SGHTA, CDR2 FQGNSA. V was pared by 3 bases and J by 0 bases, with 12 bases between. The CDR3 runs 16 residues. The CDR3 nucleotides read TGTGCCAGCAGCTTTCACAGAACAGACTCTGGAAACACCATATATTTT. Its protein is CASSFHRTDSGNTIYF.

This clone was detected only a few times. V usage is TRBV30 and J usage is TRBJ1-2; possibly TRBD1 for D (6 bases). V lost 0 bases to trimming and J lost 8 bases, with 16 bases between them. The CDR3 covers 14 residues. Looked up from germline, CDR1 is GTSNPN and CDR2 is SVGIG (reference sequence). The CDR3 nucleotides are TGTGCCTGGAGTGTAGGCGCACAGGGAAGGGGCTACACCTTC. Its protein product is CAWSVGAQGRGYTF.

This clone was counted only a few times. The V and J genes are TRBV20-1 and TRBJ1-1; TRBD1 is a possible D gene (5 bases). CDR1 is DFQATT, CDR2 SNEGSKA, per germline (reference sequence). Trimming shortened V by 6 bases and J by 8 bases, and 13 bases separated the two germline ends. The CDR3 is 11 residues long. The CDR3 nucleotides are TGCAGTGCCAATAGACAGCGGGAAGCTTTCTTT. As protein: CSANRQREAFF.

V usage is TRBV5-1 and J usage is TRBJ2-1, with 8 bases fitting TRBD1. Germline V CDR1 and CDR2: SGHRS, YFSETQ. The CDR3 is 17 amino acids. The V segment lost 0 bases and the J segment 3 bases; nucleotides outside the gene matches: 8. The CDR3 nucleotides are TGCGCCAGCAGCTTGGGGACGGACAGGGTAGACTACAATGAGCAGTTCTTC. This sequence encodes CASSLGTDRVDYNEQFF.

The V and J genes are TRBV6-5 and TRBJ2-3, with D perhaps TRBD2 (5 bases). The CDR3 extends over 14 amino acids. Trimming pared 5 bases from V and 0 bases from J, leaving 9 bases between. CDR1 is MNHEY and CDR2 is SVGAGI in the germline V gene. This CDR3 is CASSRAASTDTQYF. The CDR3 DNA sequence: TGTGCCAGCAGTCGAGCGGCTAGCACAGATACGCAGTATTTT.

A word on this clone: This sample also contains other DNA sequences that code for the same CDR3. The J gene is TRBJ2-5, the V gene TRBV5-1; D unresolved. CDR3 size: 13 residues. V was pared by 0 bases and J by 5 bases, with 8 bases between. Germline V gene lookup returns CDR1 SGHRS and CDR2 YFSETQ. CDR3 residues: CASSLGLGETQYF. CDR3 in DNA: TGCGCCAGCAGCTTGGGGCTAGGGGAGACCCAGTACTTC. Supplemented by reference TRBV5-1 and TRBJ2-5, the full variable domain reads KAGVTQTPRYLIKTRGQQVTLSCSPISGHRSVSWYQQTPGQGLQFLFEYFSETQRNKGNFPGRFSGRQFSNSRSEMNVSTLELGDSALYLCASSLGLGETQYFGPGTRLLVL.